One sample yielded the 5 T cell receptor beta chains listed below, sequenced in a study of cytomegalovirus exposure and HLA in healthy donors. Sequencing used immunoSEQ multiplex PCR; TCRdb keeps in-frame clones, though not all of them. The sample records about 160,000 clones, about 86% being singletons. Sequencing input: PBMCs. These receptors were obtained from a woman aged 25 to 39 in good health and CMV-seronegative.

The J gene is TRBJ1-5, the V gene TRBV7-2; the D is unclear. V was cut by 1 base and J by 5 bases, with 6 bases left in between. Germline CDR1 reads SGHTA; CDR2 reads FQGNSA. CDR3 length: 13 amino acids. The chain's CDR3 is CASSLEADQPQHF. CDR3 sequence (DNA): TGTGCCAGCAGCTTAGAGGCAGATCAGCCCCAGCATTTT.

The gene calls are TRBV5-1 and TRBJ1-2; D not resolved. Between the trimmed V and J ends, which lost 6 bases and 6 bases, there was a span of 18 bases. This CDR3 is 14 amino acids long. CDR1 and CDR2 from the germline V gene are SGHRS and YFSETQ. The CDR3 sequence is CASTPGRGGDGYTF. In nucleotides, the CDR3 is TGCGCCAGCACCCCTGGACGGGGTGGGGATGGCTACACCTTC.

The DNA of the CDR3 is TGTGCCAGCAGCATAGAACAGGGCCTGAACACTGAAGCTTTCTTT. This gives the protein CASSIEQGLNTEAFF. The chain uses TRBV7-9 and TRBJ1-1, with a weak D call TRBD1 (6 bases). The CDR3 covers 15 residues. The germline V and J ends were trimmed by 5 bases and 0 bases, with 13 bases remaining between them. Looked up from germline, CDR1 is SEHNR and CDR2 is FQNEAQ (reference sequence).

This chain joins TRBV18 and TRBJ2-1; 12 nucleotides match TRBD2. Germline CDR1 is KGHSH and CDR2 is LQKENI. The CDR3 contains 15 residues. J was trimmed by 3 bases and V by 5 bases; bases with no gene match: 2. The CDR3 reads CASSILAGGYNEQFF. CDR3 DNA sequence: TGTGCCAGCTCAATACTAGCGGGAGGCTACAATGAGCAGTTCTTC.

V is TRBV7-2 and J is TRBJ2-3; no clear D gene. In germline, CDR1 is SGHTA, CDR2 FQGNSA. This CDR3 spans 13 amino acids. Deletions cut 1 base from V and 6 bases from J, with 8 bases between. The CDR3 region is CASSLEIMDTQYF. The DNA for the CDR3 is TGTGCCAGCAGCTTAGAAATTATGGATACGCAGTATTTT.